These 2 T cell receptor beta chains were sequenced from one sample in a study of T-cell reconstitution after alpha-beta-depleted transplantation in children. Construction of the TCRbeta library involved unique molecular identifiers. Each CDR3 protein gets one entry after TCRdb re-called the PCR reads with MiXCR. Of around 410,000 distinct CDR3 sequences detected, approximately 10% appear once; the ten largest clones hold roughly 5.5%. The specimen comprised PBMCs from the stem cell graft donor, sampled from the stem cell graft. The receptors were sampled from a human donor who donated a stem cell graft to a child with acute myeloid leukemia.

This rearrangement joins TRBV20-1 to TRBJ2-3; 9 nucleotides match TRBD1. Trimming at V came to 1 base and at J to 4 bases, leaving 6 bases not matched to a gene. The germline gives CDR1 DFQATT, CDR2 SNEGSKA (reference sequence). The CDR3 extends over 15 amino acids. The CDR3 region is CSARAGDRAPDTQYF. DNA of the CDR3: TGCAGTGCTAGAGCTGGGGACAGGGCCCCAGATACGCAGTATTTT.

This chain links TRBV5-1 with TRBJ2-5; possibly TRBD2 for D (6 bases). The germline V gene has CDR1 SGHRS and CDR2 YFSETQ. V lost 4 bases and J 4 bases, leaving 29 bases between the germline ends. The CDR3 runs 19 residues. The CDR3 loop reads CASSPGGSGSSGGGETQYF. The CDR3 DNA reads as TGCGCCAGCAGCCCCGGGGGATCGGGGAGTTCTGGAGGAGGAGAGACCCAGTACTTC.